This T cell receptor beta chain was identified during a study of OX40 agonist ivuxolimab in advanced cancers. Only in-frame clones appear in the TCRdb table, and some are missing; sequencing was by immunoSEQ multiplex PCR. The sample holds more than 70,000 clones, about 89% seen once. The CDR3 is 14 amino acids. Germline V gene sequence: CDR1 SGHRS, CDR2 YFSETQ. This rearrangement joins TRBV5-1 to TRBJ2-5, with D unclear. The J call is doubtful: the DNA matches TRBJ2-7 better. The source is an adult with an advanced solid tumor such as melanoma, head and neck, liver or kidney cancer. The sample consisted of CD4+ or CD8+ T cells sorted from blood, taken in a trial of the OX40 agonist ivuxolimab. CDR3 sequence: CASSLDTLTYEQYF. CDR3 sequence (DNA): TGCGCCAGCAGCTTGGACACGTTAACCTACGAGCAGTACTTC.